These T cell receptor beta chains were read from a single sample in a study of technical replicates of blood from several donors. Data came from immunoSEQ multiplex PCR; TCRdb stores just in-frame clones and leaves some out. The sample carries some 69,000 clones, over 70% recorded once. Sequences were obtained from PBMCs. Receptors were obtained from a human donor in good health. Some clones in this sample may be carry-over from other donors' samples. The CDR3 runs from the conserved cysteine through the conserved F or W.

>TRBV5-6
CASSLHGGGNTIYF
>TRBV2
CASQAGKDSPLHF
>TRBV6-5
CASERSGGAGDTQYF
>TRBV7-2
CASSSRGTSTEAFF
>TRBV19
CASSLQGVGAAYEQYF
>TRBV14
CASSQDSRGYTF
>TRBV10-3
CAISGSPYEQYF
>TRBV5-1
CASSPGQGPGNTIYF
>TRBV7-9
CASSLGQGSTNEKLFF
>TRBV12-5
CASGFAPGASPLHF
>TRBV7-2
CASSSPTRPQGKNSYEQYF
>TRBV29-1
CSVEGGTGTYEQYF
>TRBV2
CASKLWTSGTDTQYF
>TRBV29-1
CSAVRTAFIYNEQFF
>TRBV2
CASSQNEQFF
>TRBV4-2
CASSQDPGSNYGYTF
>TRBV7-2
CASSLTWTGWNEQFF
>TRBV7-2
CASSLKTSRYNEQFF
>TRBV6-5
CASSYSTSSDTQYF
>TRBV11-1
CASSRDNYEQYF
>TRBV10-3
CAISVRGSEAFF
>TRBV23-1
CASSQSPGDRANEQFF
>TRBV4-1
CASSQVFRTVNYNEQFF
>TRBV11-1
CASSLRRVGTPYNEQFF
>TRBV7-3
CASSPGTSGDEQFF
>TRBV10-2
CASSGQGNNYGYTF
>TRBV7-2
CASSFSSDTQYF
>TRBV29-1
CSVEDPAGGGETQYF
>TRBV7-6
CASSNDPSAGGTDTQYF
>TRBV30
CAWRGTGDQPNTEAFF
>TRBV4-2
CASSQDRQADQPQHF
>TRBV15
CATSRDARPPEFF
>TRBV30
CAWSKTSGSRNEQFF
>TRBV4-1
CASSHAGQNYGYTF
>TRBV27
CASSLGTGLNEQFF
>TRBV5-8
CASRDRARLFNTIYF
>TRBV7-6
CASSLVTSGGRGRTDTQYF
>TRBV4-1
CASSREGTPNTGELFF
>TRBV14
CASSLKEAVIGNTIYF
>TRBV9
CASSVGGSRGEEQYF
>TRBV5-1
CASSGGLATYNEQFF
>TRBV6-1
CASSGTGSQPQHF
>TRBV7-2
CASSLVKGLRETQYF
>TRBV7-2
CASSLGTTLLRGYTF
>TRBV29-1
CSVEGTTTNEKLFF